This passage covers 7 T cell receptor beta chains from one sample sequenced in a study of vaccination effects on CD4 cells after COVID-19. Some clones are missing from TCRdb's copy, which holds only in-frame ones; the method was immunoSEQ multiplex PCR. Of tens of thousands of clones detected, around 73% appear once; the ten largest clones hold 1% to 1.5%. CD4+ T cells specific for antigen were expanded with viral peptide pools by the ViraFEST assay before sequencing. With about ten days of culture completed, CD4+ T cells were isolated. All study participants received two doses of BNT162b2 or mRNA-1273 vaccine. These receptors' targets are unknown. The sample was CD4+ T cells from PBMCs cultured with HCoV-229E spike peptides, taken after COVID-19 vaccination. These receptors originate from a human donor who received a COVID-19 vaccine.

This rearrangement joins TRBV20-1 to TRBJ1-5, with D unclear. V shed 4 bases and J shed 4 bases, with 11 bases lying between them. The CDR3 consists of 13 residues. Germline V CDR1 and CDR2: DFQATT, SNEGSKA (reference sequence). CDR3 DNA: TGCAGTGCTATTGAGCAGCCTAATCAGCCCCAGCATTTT. Encoded protein: CSAIEQPNQPQHF.

The chain couples TRBV19 to TRBJ2-3; 9 bases agree with TRBD1. With 3 bases clipped from V and 6 bases from J, the junction kept 10 bases outside the gene matches. This CDR3 comprises 16 residues. Germline values: CDR1 LNHDA, CDR2 SQIVND (reference sequence). The CDR3: CASSISGTGTQDTQYF. DNA of the CDR3: TGTGCCAGTAGTATTTCGGGGACAGGGACGCAGGATACGCAGTATTTT.

This chain uses TRBV7-3 with TRBJ2-3; D tentatively fits TRBD1 or TRBD2 (5 bases each). This CDR3 is built from 12 residues. V was clipped by 6 bases and J by 6 bases, with 10 bases between them. Germline-derived CDR1 and CDR2 are SGHTA and FQGTGA. The CDR3 reads CASSLGEDTQYF. CDR3 coding DNA: TGTGCCAGCAGTTTGGGGGAGGATACGCAGTATTTT.

The CDR3 bases are TGTGCCAGCAGTGTTACACTGAATCAGCCCCAGCATTTT. This gives the protein CASSVTLNQPQHF. This sequence joins TRBV2 and TRBJ1-5; the D is unclear. Per germline, CDR1 SNHLY and CDR2 FYNNEI. The ends were cut back, 4 bases at V and 4 bases at J, with 8 bases in the middle. The CDR3 is 13 residues long.

The J gene is TRBJ2-3, the V gene TRBV24-1; possibly TRBD2 for D (5 bases). The CDR3 has 14 residues. Trimming cost V 4 bases and J 0 bases, with 7 bases left between them. Germline V gene data show CDR1 as KGHDR and CDR2 as SFDVKD. The CDR3 protein is CATSDGVSTDTQYF. Here the CDR3 DNA reads TGTGCCACCAGTGACGGGGTCAGCACAGATACGCAGTATTTT.

This chain uses TRBV11-2 with TRBJ2-2, with unresolved D. This CDR3 has 15 amino acids. Germline-derived CDR1 and CDR2 are SGHAT and FQNNGV. Trimming removed 2 bases at V and 3 bases at J, with 10 bases between. This CDR3 is CASSLSGGYTGELFF. The CDR3 coding sequence is TGTGCCAGCAGCTTATCTGGCGGTTACACCGGGGAGCTGTTTTTT.

This rearrangement joins TRBV30 to TRBJ2-2, with 11 bases matching TRBD2. From germline, CDR1 is GTSNPN and CDR2 SVGIG (reference sequence). This CDR3 spans 15 amino acids. The J segment lost 4 bases and the V segment lost 1 base, leaving 2 bases of the junction unmatched. CDR3 nucleotide sequence: TGTGCCTGGAGTGGGGGACTAGCGGCCACCGGGGAGCTGTTTTTT. Translating it yields CAWSGGLAATGELFF.